This T cell receptor (beta chain) was found in a study of OX40 agonist ivuxolimab in advanced cancers. Study summary: The treatment was a fully human IgG2 OX40 agonist, ivuxolimab. Among those treated, three patients had partial responses, one with hepatocellular carcinoma and two with cutaneous melanoma. Study-level results: Patients with a partial response at 0.1-3.0 mg/kg had among the lowest clonal expansion.

Only one count was recorded for this clone. Its target is unknown. Using immunoSEQ multiplex PCR, the repertoire was profiled, and TCRdb retains in-frame clones only, with some absent. The sample holds tens of thousands of clones, roughly four fifths seen once. With V trimmed by 3 bases and J by 4 bases, 8 bases remained unmatched. This CDR3 region has 15 residues. Per germline, CDR1 GTSNPN and CDR2 SVGIG (reference sequence). The clonotype was recovered from an adult with an advanced solid tumor such as melanoma, head and neck, liver or kidney cancer. V and J are TRBV30 and TRBJ2-1, with 8 nucleotides matching TRBD2. The sample consisted of CD4+ or CD8+ T cells sorted from blood, taken in a trial of the OX40 agonist ivuxolimab. CDR3 loop: CAWRPLADGYNEQFF. The CDR3 DNA sequence: TGTGCCTGGAGGCCACTAGCGGATGGTTACAATGAGCAGTTCTTC. Together with reference TRBV30 and TRBJ2-1, the CDR3 gives the full variable domain: SQTIHQWPATLVQPVGSPLSLECTVEGTSNPNLYWYRQAAGRGLQLLFYSVGIGQISSEVPQNLSASRPQDRQFILSSKKLLLSDSGFYLCAWRPLADGYNEQFFGPGTRLTVL.